This T cell receptor beta chain was recovered during a study of cytomegalovirus exposure and HLA in healthy donors. Study-wide points: Rare TCR sequences dominated, though some public TCRs recurred in many donors. A classifier reportedly called cytomegalovirus status with high sensitivity and specificity. Confirmation in vitro established that a few CMV-associated chains were specific for CMV antigens.

Assay: immunoSEQ multiplex PCR; the TCRdb copy retains only in-frame clones and omits some. Here the sample spans under 200,000 clones, roughly 89% being singletons. A note on this clone: What it binds is unknown. The same CDR3 also results from other DNA sequences found in this sample.

CDR3 length: 13 residues. V was cut by 2 bases and J by 1 base, with 5 bases left in between. CDR1 SGHVS and CDR2 FQNEAQ come from the germline V gene. The sequenced material came from PBMCs. The chain uses TRBV7-8 and TRBJ1-1; the D gene is possibly TRBD1 (5 bases). This clonotype originated in a man between 18 and 35 years old in good health and CMV-seropositive. The chain's CDR3 is CASSLTGNTEAFF. In nucleotides, the CDR3 is TGTGCCAGCAGCTTAACAGGGAACACTGAAGCTTTCTTT.